This TCR beta chain was captured by sequencing in a study of blood T cell repertoires in COVID-19. Study in general: The United States, Italy and Spain provided the acute and convalescent COVID-19 samples.

Adults between about 18 and 95 years of age took part from 20 to 25 US areas. Cohorts were assigned according to the clinical history that participants reported. Under the authors' procedure: Cell counts per sample came from amplifying reference gene primers. The protocol was immunoSEQ multiplex PCR, while the TCRdb copy is restricted to in-frame clones and leaves out a portion. V, J and clone size are taken as reported in that table, and D and trimming were inferred from the DNA itself. The sample holds approximately 240,000 clones, 85% to 95% seen once. Sequences were obtained from PBMCs or T cells enriched from blood (not recorded which). The receptor was derived from a woman aged 18-29 years who had recovered from COVID-19.

The chain's CDR3 is CASSEFWGESNQPQHF. DNA for the CDR3: TGTGCCAGCAGTGAGTTTTGGGGAGAAAGCAATCAGCCCCAGCATTTT. The chain couples TRBV6-1 to TRBJ1-5; D remains ambiguous. The length of the CDR3 is 16 residues. Trimming shortened V by 3 bases and J by 1 base, and 13 bases separated the two germline ends. CDR1 and CDR2 from the germline V gene are MNHNS and SASEGT.